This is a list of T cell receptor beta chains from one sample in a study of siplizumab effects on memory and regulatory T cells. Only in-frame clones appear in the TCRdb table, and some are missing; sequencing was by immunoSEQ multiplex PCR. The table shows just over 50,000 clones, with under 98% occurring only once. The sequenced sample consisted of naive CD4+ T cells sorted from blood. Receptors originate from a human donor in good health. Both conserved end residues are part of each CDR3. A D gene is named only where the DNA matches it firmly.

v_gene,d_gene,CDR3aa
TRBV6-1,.,CASRRVTSSYEQYF
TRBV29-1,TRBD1,CSFRADRGSEQYF
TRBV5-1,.,CASSLLSQRRVLYNEQFF
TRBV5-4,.,CASRLDGSYNEQFF
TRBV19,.,CASSIEAPPDTQYF
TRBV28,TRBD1,CASRETGVVGYGYTF
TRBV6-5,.,CASSYLRTRSTDTQYF
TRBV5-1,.,CASSLAKVTGELFF
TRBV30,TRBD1,CAWGDRYTEAFF
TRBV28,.,CASSSGNYGYTF
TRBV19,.,CASSIGRQPNTQYF
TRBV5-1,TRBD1,CASSLETGGQVADTQYF
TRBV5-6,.,CASSFKGTQETQYF
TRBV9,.,CASSVVALSSYNEQFF
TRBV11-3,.,CASSLEGYEQYF
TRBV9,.,CASSVSERLPYEQYF
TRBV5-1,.,CASSLGGGGGDTQYF
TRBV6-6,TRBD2,CASSYLGLASAVELFF
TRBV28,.,CASSPLPISSYNEQFF
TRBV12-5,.,CASGFGGLQPQHF
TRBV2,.,CASRGNEQFF
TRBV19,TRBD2,CASRRGGASLGEQYF
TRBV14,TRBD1,CASSLTRDSSAFF
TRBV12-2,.,CASRLAWHSSGTSSYNEQFF
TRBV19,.,CASSRWGGGGHNEQFF
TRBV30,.,CAWSKTRTAPGTEAFF
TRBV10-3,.,CAISEVRVETQYF
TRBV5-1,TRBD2,CASSGTSGDHGELFF
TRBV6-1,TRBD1,CATSGTGEFGYTF
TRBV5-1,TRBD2,CASSVVSGRIGETQYF
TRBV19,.,CASSEKGVTGELFF
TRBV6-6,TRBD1,CASSTQTGFPDTQYF
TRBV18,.,CASSPRGQEAFF
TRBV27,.,CASSTRSLAPYEQYF
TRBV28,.,CASSEDYREREQYF
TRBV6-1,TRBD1,CASRTGERSTEAFF
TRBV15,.,CATSRNINEKLFF
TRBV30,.,CAATRGGLSNQPQHF
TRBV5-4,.,CASSSNYEQYF
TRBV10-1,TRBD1,CATGGPGQGASNTGELFF
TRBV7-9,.,CASSLDVVRYEQYF
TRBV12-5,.,CASGAPVRGSGANVLTF
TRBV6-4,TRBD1,CASSARQGVQTEAFF
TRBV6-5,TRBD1,CASSSAGTVHEQYF
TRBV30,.,CAWSVHPVGTEAFF
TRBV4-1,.,CASSQEKREYTYEQYF
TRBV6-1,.,CASRRSGLAKNIQYF
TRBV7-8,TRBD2,CASSLGGTSGLFYEQFF
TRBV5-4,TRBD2,CASSLASGRSTQYF
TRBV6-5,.,CASSYSGGAATEAFF